This passage covers 22 T cell receptor beta chains from one sample sequenced in a study of technical replicates of blood from a handful of donors. Clones were sequenced by immunoSEQ multiplex PCR, and TCRdb holds only the in-frame ones, with some missing. The data show 65,000 to 90,000 clones, approximately 83% seen once. The specimen sequenced was PBMCs. The receptors here all came from a human donor in good health. Some clones in this sample may be carry-over from other donors' samples.

V and J are TRBV4-1 and TRBJ1-5; TRBD1 aligns across 10 bases. There are 16 residues in the CDR3. The V segment lost 2 bases and the J segment 5 bases; nucleotides outside the gene matches: 6. The germline V gene has CDR1 MGHRA and CDR2 YSYEKL. CDR3: CASSQTGTGDYQPQHF. CDR3 in DNA: TGCGCCAGCAGCCAAACCGGGACAGGGGATTATCAGCCCCAGCATTTT.

This rearrangement joins TRBV4-1 to TRBJ1-3; possibly TRBD1 for D (6 bases). CDR1 is MGHRA, CDR2 YSYEKL, per germline. CDR3 length: 16 amino acids. With 1 base removed from V and 0 bases from J, the gap between germline ends came to 10 bases. CDR3 in DNA: TGCGCCAGCAGCCAAGCAGGGACACCCTCTGGAAACACCATATATTTT. This gives the protein CASSQAGTPSGNTIYF.

The gene calls are TRBV1 and TRBJ2-5; the table's D call of TRBD2 was not tested on the DNA. TRBV1 is tagged as a pseudogene. This CDR3 is 19 amino acids long. CDR3 in DNA: TGCACCAGCAGCCAAGAGATGGGGACTAGCGGGGGAACTCAAGAGACCCAGTACTTC. This encodes CTSSQEMGTSGGTQETQYF.

The chain employs TRBV25-1 and TRBJ2-7, with TRBD1 identical over 10 bases. The CDR3 runs 14 residues. V trimming: 9 bases; J trimming: 5 bases; junction bases outside the gene matches: 10. Germline assignment: CDR1 MGHDK and CDR2 SYGVNS. CDR3 in DNA: TGTGCCAGTAAGCCCGGGACAGGGGCCCACGAGCAGTACTTC. As protein: CASKPGTGAHEQYF.

This chain joins TRBV7-2 and TRBJ2-5; 8 positions match TRBD1. Germline V CDR1 and CDR2: SGHTA, FQGNSA. This CDR3 has 15 amino acids. J gave up 5 bases and V 2 bases, and 7 bases lay outside the gene matches. The CDR3 protein is CASSLRTGSRETQYF. DNA of the CDR3: TGTGCCAGCAGCTTAAGGACAGGGTCCCGGGAGACCCAGTACTTC.

The rearrangement uses TRBV5-1 and TRBJ1-1; 7 bases match TRBD1. The CDR3 has 16 amino acids. V lost 3 bases, J lost 3 bases, and 11 bases stayed unmatched. Per germline, CDR1 SGHRS and CDR2 YFSETQ. The CDR3 is CASSSSTGVGDTEAFF. The CDR3 bases are TGCGCCAGCAGCTCTTCAACAGGGGTGGGGGACACTGAAGCTTTCTTT.

Only one count was recorded for this clone. V usage is TRBV4-1 and J usage is TRBJ1-2, with a possible D match to TRBD1 (6 bases). V lost 4 bases and J 7 bases, leaving 16 bases between the germline ends. Germline V gives CDR1 MGHRA, CDR2 YSYEKL. CDR3 length: 14 amino acids. CDR3 amino acids: CASSRNTGQTGYTF. The CDR3 DNA reads TGCGCCAGCAGCCGGAACACTGGACAGACTGGCTACACCTTC.

The CDR3 DNA reads TGTGCCAGCCGACTTACGAACACCGGGGAGCTGTTTTTT. Translating it yields CASRLTNTGELFF. The chain carries TRBV2 and TRBJ2-2, with D unresolved. The CDR3 has 13 amino acids. The V gene's germline CDR1 is SNHLY and CDR2 FYNNEI. The ends were cut back, 8 bases at V and 0 bases at J, with 7 bases in the middle.

The chain uses TRBV7-9 and TRBJ2-3, with 11 nucleotides matching TRBD2. Trimming took 1 base from V and 3 from J; bases not matched to a gene: 9. The CDR3 loop spans 18 amino acids. In germline, CDR1 is SEHNR, CDR2 FQNEAQ (reference sequence). CDR3 bases: TGTGCCAGCAGCTTAGGGACGATGGGGACTAGCGGTACAGATACGCAGTATTTT. Protein: CASSLGTMGTSGTDTQYF.

The rearrangement joins TRBV6-5 to TRBJ1-6; D is ambiguous. Germline CDR1 MNHEY, CDR2 SVGAGI. Trimming pared 2 bases from V and 9 bases from J, leaving 8 bases between. This CDR3 is built from 13 residues. The CDR3 region has the DNA TGTGCCAGCAGTTACCGTGGGAGTTCACCCCTCCACTTT. Protein product: CASSYRGSSPLHF.

The chain links TRBV6-6 to TRBJ2-1; 8 nucleotides agree with TRBD2. The CDR3 sequence is 13 residues long. Germline V CDR1 and CDR2: MNHNY, SVGAGI (reference sequence). Losses at the gene ends were 7 bases for V and 4 bases for J; bases not matched to a gene: 3. The CDR3 here is CASNAGGYNEQFF. The DNA of the CDR3 is TGTGCCAGCAACGCGGGAGGATACAATGAGCAGTTCTTC.

DNA of the CDR3: TGTGCCAGCAGCGTCCAGCAATCAGCGGGGGGGACAGATACGCAGTATTTT. Translation gives CASSVQQSAGGTDTQYF. V usage is TRBV9 and J usage is TRBJ2-3, with TRBD2 matching over 10 bases. The CDR3 runs 17 residues. Germline CDR1 reads SGDLS; CDR2 reads YYNGEE. The J segment lost 3 bases and the V segment lost 2 bases, leaving 9 bases of the junction unmatched.

The chain is built from TRBV5-1 and TRBJ2-7; 14 nucleotides align to TRBD2. The J segment lost 4 bases and the V segment lost 3 bases, leaving 3 bases of the junction unmatched. The germline V gene encodes CDR1 SGHRS and CDR2 YFSETQ. The CDR3 runs to 15 residues. The CDR3 sequence is CASSSGTSGRYEQYF. The CDR3 DNA reads as TGCGCCAGCAGCTCCGGGACTAGCGGGAGATACGAGCAGTACTTC.

V usage is TRBV5-1 and J usage is TRBJ2-1, with 9 bases matching TRBD2. Trimming removed 5 bases from V and 0 bases from J; junction bases left unmatched: 6. Germline CDR1 is SGHRS and CDR2 is YFSETQ. This CDR3 contains 16 residues. The CDR3 reads CASSIRLADSYNEQFF. The CDR3, as DNA: TGCGCCAGCAGTATCAGACTAGCGGACTCCTACAATGAGCAGTTCTTC.

The CDR3 is CASSEATPGNGYTF. CDR3 sequence (DNA): TGTGCCAGCAGTGAAGCGACACCGGGAAATGGCTACACCTTC. The rearrangement links TRBV2 to TRBJ1-2; D uncertain. This CDR3 is built from 14 residues. V lost 0 bases to trimming and J lost 6 bases, with 11 bases between them. Per germline, CDR1 SNHLY and CDR2 FYNNEI.

The V and J genes are TRBV6-1 and TRBJ1-1; D remains ambiguous. The CDR3 loop spans 15 amino acids. The germline gives CDR1 MNHNS, CDR2 SASEGT. The V gene lost 0 bases and the J gene lost 0 bases, with 8 bases spanning the gap. CDR3 in amino acids: CASSEAVHMNTEAFF. The DNA of the CDR3 is TGTGCCAGCAGTGAAGCGGTACACATGAACACTGAAGCTTTCTTT.

The chain joins TRBV4-2 to TRBJ2-7, with D possibly matching TRBD2 (6 bases). V dropped 4 bases and J dropped 0 bases, with 7 bases sitting between them. The germline CDR1 and CDR2 sequences are LGHNA and YNFKEQ. This CDR3 has 13 amino acids. CDR3 loop: CASSRDFSYEQYF. The CDR3 DNA reads TGTGCCAGCAGCCGGGACTTCTCCTACGAGCAGTACTTC.

This clone was detected only once. This sequence joins TRBV6-1 and TRBJ2-3; TRBD1 matches at 8 bases. The V and J ends lost 4 bases and 1 base, in that order; junction bases with no gene match: 4. This CDR3 is built from 15 residues. CDR1 is MNHNS and CDR2 is SASEGT in the germline V gene. CDR3 protein: CASSGQGRGTDTQYF. The CDR3 region has the DNA TGTGCCAGCAGTGGACAGGGGAGAGGCACAGATACGCAGTATTTT.

The CDR3 region is CASSGPGLSSYEQYF. The DNA of the CDR3 is TGTGCCAGCAGTGGGCCGGGACTGTCCTCCTACGAGCAGTACTTC. The V call is TRBV4-2, the J call TRBJ2-7, with D possibly being TRBD2 (6 bases). The CDR3 has 15 amino acids. In germline, CDR1 is LGHNA, CDR2 YNFKEQ. Trimming removed 6 bases from V and 0 bases from J, with 15 bases in between.

The chain joins TRBV19 to TRBJ2-7; TRBD1 matches 9 bases. Trimming took 2 bases from V and 4 from J; bases not matched to a gene: 3. Germline V gene data show CDR1 as LNHDA and CDR2 as SQIVND (reference sequence). This CDR3 contains 14 residues. CDR3 sequence (DNA): TGTGCCAGTAGTATAACACAGGGGGCTTACGAGCAGTACTTC. This encodes CASSITQGAYEQYF. The full variable domain, rest sourced from reference TRBV19 and TRBJ2-7, is DGGITQSPKYLFRKEGQNVTLSCEQNLNHDAMYWYRQDPGQGLRLIYYSQIVNDFQKGDIAEGYSVSREKKESFPLTVTSAQKNPTAFYLCASSITQGAYEQYFGPGTRLTVT.

This sequence joins TRBV11-2 and TRBJ1-3; D is unresolved. Germline CDR1 and CDR2: SGHAT and FQNNGV. The CDR3 runs to 15 residues. V lost 5 bases and J lost 0, with 11 bases in between. In DNA form, the CDR3 reads TGTGCCAGCAGCGAACACGTTGACTCTGGAAACACCATATATTTT. Its translation is CASSEHVDSGNTIYF.

This clone has just one count. The rearrangement links TRBV19 to TRBJ2-7; D is possibly TRBD1 (5 bases). CDR1 is LNHDA, CDR2 SQIVND, per germline (reference sequence). Trimming pared 3 bases from V and 1 base from J, leaving 16 bases between. CDR3 length: 16 amino acids. CDR3 bases: TGTGCCAGTAGTATCTCACTGGGTAGGGGATCCTACGAGCAGTACTTC. Translated: CASSISLGRGSYEQYF.